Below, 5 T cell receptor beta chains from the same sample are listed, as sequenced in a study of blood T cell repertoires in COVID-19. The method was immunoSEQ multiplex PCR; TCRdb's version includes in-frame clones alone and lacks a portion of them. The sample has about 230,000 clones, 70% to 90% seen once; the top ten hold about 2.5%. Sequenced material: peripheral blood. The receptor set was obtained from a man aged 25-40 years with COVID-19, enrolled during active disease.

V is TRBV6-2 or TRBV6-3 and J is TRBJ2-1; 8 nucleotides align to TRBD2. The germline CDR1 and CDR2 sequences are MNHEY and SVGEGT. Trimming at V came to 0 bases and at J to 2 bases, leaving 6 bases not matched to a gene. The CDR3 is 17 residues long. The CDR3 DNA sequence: TGTGCCAGCAGTTACTCGAATGGCGGGGGGCCCTACAATGAGCAGTTCTTC. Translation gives CASSYSNGGGPYNEQFF.

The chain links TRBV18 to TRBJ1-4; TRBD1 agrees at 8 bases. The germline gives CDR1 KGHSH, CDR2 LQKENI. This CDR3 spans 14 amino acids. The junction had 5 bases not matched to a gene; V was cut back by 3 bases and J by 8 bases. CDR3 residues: CASSPQGAAEKLFF. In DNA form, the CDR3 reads TGTGCCAGCTCACCCCAGGGGGCGGCGGAAAAACTGTTTTTT.

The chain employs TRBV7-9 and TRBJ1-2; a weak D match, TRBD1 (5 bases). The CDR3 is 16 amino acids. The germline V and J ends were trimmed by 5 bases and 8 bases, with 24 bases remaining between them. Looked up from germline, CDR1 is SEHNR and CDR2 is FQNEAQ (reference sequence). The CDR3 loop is CASSPWGIDGTKGYTF. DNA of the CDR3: TGTGCCAGCAGCCCCTGGGGGATCGATGGGACTAAGGGCTACACCTTC.

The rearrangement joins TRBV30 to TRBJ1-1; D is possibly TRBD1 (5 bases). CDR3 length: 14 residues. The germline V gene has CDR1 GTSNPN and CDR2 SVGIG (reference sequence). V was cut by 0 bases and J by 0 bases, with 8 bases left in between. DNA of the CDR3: TGTGCCTGGAGTGTGGGGGGGGTGAACACTGAAGCTTTCTTT. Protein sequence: CAWSVGGVNTEAFF.

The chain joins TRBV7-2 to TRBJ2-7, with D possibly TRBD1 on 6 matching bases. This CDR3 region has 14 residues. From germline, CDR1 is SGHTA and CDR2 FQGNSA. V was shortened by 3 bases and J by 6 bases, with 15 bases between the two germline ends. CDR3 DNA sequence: TGTGCCAGCAGCTTGAGGGGGAGCGCTTCCGAGCAGTACTTC. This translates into CASSLRGSASEQYF.